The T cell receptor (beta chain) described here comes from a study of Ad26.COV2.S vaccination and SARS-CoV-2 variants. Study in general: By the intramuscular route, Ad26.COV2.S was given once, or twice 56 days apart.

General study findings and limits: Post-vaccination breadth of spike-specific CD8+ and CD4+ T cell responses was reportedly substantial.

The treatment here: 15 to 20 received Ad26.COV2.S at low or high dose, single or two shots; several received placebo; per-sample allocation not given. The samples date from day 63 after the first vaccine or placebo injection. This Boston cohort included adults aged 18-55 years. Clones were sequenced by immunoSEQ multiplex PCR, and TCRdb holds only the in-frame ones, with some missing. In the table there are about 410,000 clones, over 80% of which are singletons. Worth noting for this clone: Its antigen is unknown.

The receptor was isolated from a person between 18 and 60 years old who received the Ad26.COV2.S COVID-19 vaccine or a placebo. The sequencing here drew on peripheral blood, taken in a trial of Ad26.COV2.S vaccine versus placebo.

The CDR3 here is CASSALGGGTDTQYF. CDR3 DNA sequence: TGTGCCAGCAGCGCACTCGGGGGGGGCACAGATACGCAGTATTTT. V and J are TRBV14 and TRBJ2-3; 8 bases agree with TRBD2. The CDR3 totals 15 residues. The germline gives CDR1 SGHDN, CDR2 FVKESK. The junction had 5 bases not matched to a gene; V was cut back by 5 bases and J by 1 base.